Below, 2 T cell receptor beta chains from the same sample are listed, as sequenced in a study of cytomegalovirus exposure and HLA in healthy donors. The PCR had 60 Vbeta and 13 Jbeta primers. The data were produced by immunoSEQ multiplex PCR, yet TCRdb's version contains in-frame clones alone and is incomplete. The sample includes 63,000 or so clones, under 85% seen only once; the top ten take less than 3.5%. The sequenced sample was PBMCs. These receptor sequences come from a woman under 40 in good health and CMV-seronegative.

The CDR3 loop reads CASSPGRPGRAYNSPLHF. The DNA of the CDR3 is TGTGCCAGCAGCCCCGGTAGGCCAGGGAGGGCCTATAATTCACCCCTCCACTTT. The chain recombines TRBV7-8 with TRBJ1-6; tentative D call: TRBD1 (5 bases). The CDR3 loop spans 18 amino acids. Germline V lookup: CDR1 SGHVS, CDR2 FQNEAQ. Trimming pared 5 bases from V and 2 bases from J, leaving 19 bases between.

The V and J genes are TRBV7-9 and TRBJ2-1; tentatively, D is TRBD1 (5 bases). Germline V gene data show CDR1 as SEHNR and CDR2 as FQNEAQ (reference sequence). Trimming took off 4 bases at V and 7 bases at J, with 8 bases between the two ends. The CDR3 contains 12 residues. The CDR3 DNA reads TGTGCCAGCAGCTGGGGCCCAAATGAGCAGTTCTTC. This translates into CASSWGPNEQFF.